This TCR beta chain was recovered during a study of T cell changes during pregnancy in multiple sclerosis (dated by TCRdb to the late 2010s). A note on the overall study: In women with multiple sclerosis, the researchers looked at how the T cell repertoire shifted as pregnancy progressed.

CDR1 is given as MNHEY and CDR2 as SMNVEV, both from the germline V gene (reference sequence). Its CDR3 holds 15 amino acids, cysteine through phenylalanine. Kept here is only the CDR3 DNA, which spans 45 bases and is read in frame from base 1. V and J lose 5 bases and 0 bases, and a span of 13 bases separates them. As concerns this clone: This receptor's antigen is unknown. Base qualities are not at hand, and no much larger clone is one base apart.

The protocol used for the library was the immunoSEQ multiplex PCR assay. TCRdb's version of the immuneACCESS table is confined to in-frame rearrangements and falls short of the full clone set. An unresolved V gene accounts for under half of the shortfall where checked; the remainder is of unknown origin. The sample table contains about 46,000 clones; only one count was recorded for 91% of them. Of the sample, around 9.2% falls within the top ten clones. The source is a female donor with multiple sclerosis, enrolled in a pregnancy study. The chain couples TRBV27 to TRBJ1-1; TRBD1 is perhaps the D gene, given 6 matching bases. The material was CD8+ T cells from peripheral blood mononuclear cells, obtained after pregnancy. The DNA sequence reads TGTGCCAGCAGTCAGAAGGGGGTCATGAACACTGAAGCTTTCTTT. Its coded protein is CASSQKGVMNTEAFF.